This T cell receptor beta chain is drawn from a study of control samples from healthy donors and cancer patients. Sequencing was performed with immunoSEQ multiplex PCR; in TCRdb, only in-frame clones are kept and a portion is missing. The table shows some 150,000 clones, with 93% occurring only once. This CDR3 is built from 14 residues. The junction had 3 bases not matched to a gene; V was cut back by 5 bases and J by 1 base. Germline V gene data show CDR1 as WSHSY and CDR2 as SAAADI. The rearrangement links TRBV10-2 to TRBJ2-7, with 9 bases aligning to TRBD2. Specimen: blood. This TCR was sampled from a man between 50 and 59 years old in good health. DNA for the CDR3: TGCGCCAGCAGTATAGCGGGGGCATCCTACGAGCAGTACTTC. Its protein is CASSIAGASYEQYF.